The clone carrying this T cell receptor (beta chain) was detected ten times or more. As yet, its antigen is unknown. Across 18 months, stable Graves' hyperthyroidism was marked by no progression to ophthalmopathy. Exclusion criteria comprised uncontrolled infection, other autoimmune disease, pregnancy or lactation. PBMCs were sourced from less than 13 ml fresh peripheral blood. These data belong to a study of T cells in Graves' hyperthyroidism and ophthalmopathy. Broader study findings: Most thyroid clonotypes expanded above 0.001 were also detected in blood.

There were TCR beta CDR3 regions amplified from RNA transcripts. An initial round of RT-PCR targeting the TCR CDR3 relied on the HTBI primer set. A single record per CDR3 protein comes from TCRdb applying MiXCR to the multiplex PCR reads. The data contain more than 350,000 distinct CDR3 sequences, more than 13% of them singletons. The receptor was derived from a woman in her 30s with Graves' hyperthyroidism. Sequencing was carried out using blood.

This CDR3 reads CASSASGSEADTQYF. CDR3 sequence (DNA): TGTGCCAGCAGCGCAAGCGGGAGTGAGGCAGATACGCAGTATTTT. The V call is TRBV9, the J call TRBJ2-3; 8 bases match TRBD2. The germline V gene has CDR1 SGDLS and CDR2 YYNGEE. The CDR3 runs to 15 residues. J was trimmed by 4 bases and V by 3 bases; bases with no gene match: 7.